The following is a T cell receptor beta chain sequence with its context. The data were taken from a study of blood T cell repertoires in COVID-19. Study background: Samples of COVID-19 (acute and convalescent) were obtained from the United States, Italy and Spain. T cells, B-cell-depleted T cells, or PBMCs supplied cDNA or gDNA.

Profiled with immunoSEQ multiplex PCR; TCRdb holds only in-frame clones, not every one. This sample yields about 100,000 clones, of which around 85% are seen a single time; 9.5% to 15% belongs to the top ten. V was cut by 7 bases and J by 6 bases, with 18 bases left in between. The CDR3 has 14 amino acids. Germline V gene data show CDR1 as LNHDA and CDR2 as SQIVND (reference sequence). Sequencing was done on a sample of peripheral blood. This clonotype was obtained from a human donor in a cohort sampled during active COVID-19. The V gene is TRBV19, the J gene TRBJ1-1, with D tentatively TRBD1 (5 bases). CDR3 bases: TGTGCCAGTACCCCAACAGGATTCCCCTCTGAAGCTTTCTTT. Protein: CASTPTGFPSEAFF. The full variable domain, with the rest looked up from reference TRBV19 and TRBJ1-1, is DGGITQSPKYLFRKEGQNVTLSCEQNLNHDAMYWYRQDPGQGLRLIYYSQIVNDFQKGDIAEGYSVSREKKESFPLTVTSAQKNPTAFYLCASTPTGFPSEAFFGQGTRLTVV.